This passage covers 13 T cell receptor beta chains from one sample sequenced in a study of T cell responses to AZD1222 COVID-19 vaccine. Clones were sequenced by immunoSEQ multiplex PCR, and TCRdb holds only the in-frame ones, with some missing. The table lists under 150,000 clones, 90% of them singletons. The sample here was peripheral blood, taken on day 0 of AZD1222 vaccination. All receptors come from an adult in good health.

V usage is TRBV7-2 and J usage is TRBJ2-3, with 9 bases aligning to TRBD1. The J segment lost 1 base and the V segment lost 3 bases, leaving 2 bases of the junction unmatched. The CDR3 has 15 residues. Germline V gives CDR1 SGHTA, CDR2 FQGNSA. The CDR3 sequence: CASSFGDRGTDTQYF. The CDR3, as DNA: TGTGCCAGCAGCTTCGGGGACAGGGGCACAGATACGCAGTATTTT.

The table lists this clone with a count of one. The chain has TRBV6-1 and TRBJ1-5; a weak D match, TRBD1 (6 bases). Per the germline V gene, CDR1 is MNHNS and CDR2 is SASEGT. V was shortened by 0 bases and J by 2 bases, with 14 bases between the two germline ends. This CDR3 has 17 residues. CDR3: CASSEAIGGGRNQPQHF. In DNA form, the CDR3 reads TGTGCCAGCAGTGAAGCGATAGGGGGGGGCCGCAATCAGCCCCAGCATTTT.

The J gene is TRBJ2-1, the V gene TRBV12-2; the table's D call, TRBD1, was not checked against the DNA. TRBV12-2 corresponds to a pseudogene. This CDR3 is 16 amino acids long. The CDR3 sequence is CASRLWTGGPDNEQFF. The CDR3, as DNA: TGTGCAAGTCGCTTGTGGACAGGGGGTCCGGACAATGAGCAGTTCTTC.

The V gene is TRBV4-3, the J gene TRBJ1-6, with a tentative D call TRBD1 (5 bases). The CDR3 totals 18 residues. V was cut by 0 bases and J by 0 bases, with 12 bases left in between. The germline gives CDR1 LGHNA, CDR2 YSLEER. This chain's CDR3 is CASSQDWAGSSYNSPLHF. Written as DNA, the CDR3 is TGCGCCAGCAGCCAAGATTGGGCAGGGTCCTCCTATAATTCACCCCTCCACTTT.

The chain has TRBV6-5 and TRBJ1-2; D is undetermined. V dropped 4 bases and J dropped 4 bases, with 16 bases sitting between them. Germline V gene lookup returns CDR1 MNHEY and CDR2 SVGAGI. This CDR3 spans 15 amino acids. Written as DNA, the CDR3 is TGTGCCAGCAGTTTATCCCAATTACCCACCTATGGCTACACCTTC. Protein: CASSLSQLPTYGYTF.

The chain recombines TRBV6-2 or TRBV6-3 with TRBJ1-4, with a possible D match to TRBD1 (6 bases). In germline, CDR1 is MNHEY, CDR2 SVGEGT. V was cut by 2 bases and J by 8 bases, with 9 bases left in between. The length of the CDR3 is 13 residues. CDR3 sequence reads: CASSYRGSEKLFF. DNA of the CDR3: TGTGCCAGCAGTTACAGGGGGAGCGAAAAACTGTTTTTT.

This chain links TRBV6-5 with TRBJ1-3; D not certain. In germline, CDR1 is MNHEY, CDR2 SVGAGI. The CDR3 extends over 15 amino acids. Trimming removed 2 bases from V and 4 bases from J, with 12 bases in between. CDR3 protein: CASSYDIGSGNTIYF. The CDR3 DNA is TGTGCCAGCAGTTACGATATAGGATCCGGAAACACCATATATTTT.

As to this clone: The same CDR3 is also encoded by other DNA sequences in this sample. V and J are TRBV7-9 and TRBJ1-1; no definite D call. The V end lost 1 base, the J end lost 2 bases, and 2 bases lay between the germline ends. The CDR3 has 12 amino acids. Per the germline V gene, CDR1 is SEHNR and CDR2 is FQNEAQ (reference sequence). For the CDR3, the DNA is TGTGCCAGCAGCTTAGTTAACACTGAAGCTTTCTTT. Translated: CASSLVNTEAFF.

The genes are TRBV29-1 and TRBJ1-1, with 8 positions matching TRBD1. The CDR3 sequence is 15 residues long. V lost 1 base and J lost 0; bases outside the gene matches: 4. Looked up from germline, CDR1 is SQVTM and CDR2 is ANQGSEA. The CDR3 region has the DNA TGCAGCGTTGAAGGGCAGGGGGCCTTGAACACTGAAGCTTTCTTT. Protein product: CSVEGQGALNTEAFF.

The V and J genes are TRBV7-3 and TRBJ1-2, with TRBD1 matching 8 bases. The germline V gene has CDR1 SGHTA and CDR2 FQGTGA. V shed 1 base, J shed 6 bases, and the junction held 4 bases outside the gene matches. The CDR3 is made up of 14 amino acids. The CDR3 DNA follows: TGTGCCAGCAGCTTAATGTCAGGGGGCGATGGCTACACCTTC. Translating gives CASSLMSGGDGYTF. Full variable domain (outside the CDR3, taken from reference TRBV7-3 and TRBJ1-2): GAGVSQTPSNKVTEKGKYVELRCDPISGHTALYWYRQSLGQGPEFLIYFQGTGAADDSGLPNDRFFAVRPEGSVSTLKIQRTERGDSAVYLCASSLMSGGDGYTFGSGTRLTVV.

The CDR3: CATGTGWTPEAFF. CDR3 DNA: TGTGCCACCGGGACAGGCTGGACACCTGAAGCTTTCTTT. The chain recombines TRBV24-1 with TRBJ1-1; 8 nucleotides agree with TRBD1. Trimming removed 9 bases from V and 6 bases from J; junction bases left unmatched: 8. Germline CDR1 reads KGHDR; CDR2 reads SFDVKD. The CDR3 runs 13 residues.

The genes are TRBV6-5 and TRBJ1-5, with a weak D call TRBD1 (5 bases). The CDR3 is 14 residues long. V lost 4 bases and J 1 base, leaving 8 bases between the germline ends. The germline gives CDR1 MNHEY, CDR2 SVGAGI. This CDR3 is CASSSWGSNQPQHF. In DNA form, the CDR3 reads TGTGCCAGCAGTTCATGGGGGAGCAATCAGCCCCAGCATTTT.

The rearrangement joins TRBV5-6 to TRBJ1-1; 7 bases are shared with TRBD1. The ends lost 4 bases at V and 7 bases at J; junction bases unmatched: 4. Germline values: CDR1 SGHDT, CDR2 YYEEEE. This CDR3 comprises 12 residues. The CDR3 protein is CASSPTGFEAFF. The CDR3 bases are TGTGCCAGCAGCCCGACAGGGTTTGAAGCTTTCTTT.